The 3 T cell receptor beta chains below were found in one sample sequenced in a study of PD-L1 blockade in urothelial cancer. The protocol was immunoSEQ multiplex PCR, while the TCRdb copy is restricted to in-frame clones and leaves out a portion. The sample shows approximately 46,000 clones, roughly 77% of them seen only once. The source was PBMCs, collected around atezolizumab (anti-PD-L1) treatment. These receptors originate from a man between 65 and 85 years old with urothelial cancer.

The chain carries TRBV9 and TRBJ2-2, with D possibly being TRBD2 (5 bases). The germline V gene has CDR1 SGDLS and CDR2 YYNGEE. V shed 3 bases and J shed 6 bases, with 12 bases lying between them. This CDR3 region has 14 residues. The CDR3 reads CASSEPAGAGELFF. The CDR3 nucleotides are TGTGCCAGCAGCGAGCCGGCCGGGGCCGGGGAGCTGTTTTTT.

The chain uses TRBV2 and TRBJ2-7, with D possibly TRBD2 on 6 matching bases. The CDR3 is made up of 13 amino acids. Germline loops: CDR1 SNHLY, CDR2 FYNNEI. Deletions cut 8 bases from V and 9 bases from J, with 20 bases between. In DNA form, the CDR3 reads TGTGCCAGCGGTGGTAGCGGCACCACGGGGCAGTACTTC. Protein sequence: CASGGSGTTGQYF.

This chain joins TRBV6-4 and TRBJ2-2; D perhaps matches TRBD2 (5 bases). Germline V gene lookup returns CDR1 MRHNA and CDR2 SNTAGT. The V end lost 4 bases, the J end lost 7 bases, and 10 bases lay between the germline ends. CDR3 length: 13 residues. The CDR3: CASSGEFGGELFF. The CDR3 DNA sequence: TGTGCCAGCAGTGGGGAGTTCGGCGGGGAGCTGTTTTTT.